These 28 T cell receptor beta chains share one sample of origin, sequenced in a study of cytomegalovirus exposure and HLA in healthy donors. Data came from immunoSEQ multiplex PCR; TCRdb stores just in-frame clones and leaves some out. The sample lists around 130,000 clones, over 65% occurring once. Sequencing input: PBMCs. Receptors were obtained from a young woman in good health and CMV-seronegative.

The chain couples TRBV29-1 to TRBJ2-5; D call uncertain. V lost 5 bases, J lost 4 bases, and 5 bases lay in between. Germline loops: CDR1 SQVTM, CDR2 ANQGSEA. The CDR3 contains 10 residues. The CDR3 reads CSVQLETQYF. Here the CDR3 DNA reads TGCAGCGTTCAGTTAGAGACCCAGTACTTC.

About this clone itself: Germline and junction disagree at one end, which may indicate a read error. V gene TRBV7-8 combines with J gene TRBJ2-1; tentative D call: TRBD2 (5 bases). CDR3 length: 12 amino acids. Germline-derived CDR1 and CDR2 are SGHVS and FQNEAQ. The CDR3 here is CASSLAEQEAVF. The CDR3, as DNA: TGTGCCAGCAGCTTAGCGGAGCAGGAGGCCGTCTTC.

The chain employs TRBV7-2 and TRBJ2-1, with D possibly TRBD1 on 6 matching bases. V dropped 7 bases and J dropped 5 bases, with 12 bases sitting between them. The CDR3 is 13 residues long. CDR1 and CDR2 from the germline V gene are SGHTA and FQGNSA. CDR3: CASKTGQNNEQFF. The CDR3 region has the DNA TGTGCCAGCAAGACAGGCCAAAACAATGAGCAGTTCTTC.

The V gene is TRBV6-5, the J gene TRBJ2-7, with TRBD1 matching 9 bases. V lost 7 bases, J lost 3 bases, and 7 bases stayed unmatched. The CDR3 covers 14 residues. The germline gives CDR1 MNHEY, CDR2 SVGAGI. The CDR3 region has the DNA TGTGCCAGCAATATTGCGACAGGGGGCTACGAGCAGTACTTC. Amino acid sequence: CASNIATGGYEQYF.

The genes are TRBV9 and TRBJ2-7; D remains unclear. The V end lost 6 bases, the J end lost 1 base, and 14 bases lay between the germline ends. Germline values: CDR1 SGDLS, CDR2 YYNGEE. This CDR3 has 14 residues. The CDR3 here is CASTPGSDSYEQYF. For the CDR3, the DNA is TGTGCCAGCACCCCAGGTTCAGATTCCTACGAGCAGTACTTC.

The CDR3 sequence: CASSLVAGDTYEQYF. The CDR3 nucleotides are TGTGCCAGCAGCTTAGTAGCGGGGGACACCTACGAGCAGTACTTC. The rearrangement joins TRBV7-2 to TRBJ2-7; 9 bases match TRBD2. Germline values: CDR1 SGHTA, CDR2 FQGNSA. The J segment lost 2 bases and the V segment lost 1 base, leaving 3 bases of the junction unmatched. This CDR3 has 15 residues.

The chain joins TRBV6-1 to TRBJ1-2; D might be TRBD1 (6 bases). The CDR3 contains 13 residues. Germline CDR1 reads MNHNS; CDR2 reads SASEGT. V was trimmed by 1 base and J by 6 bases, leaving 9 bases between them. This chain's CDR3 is CASSEGGQDGYTF. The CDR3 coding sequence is TGTGCCAGCAGTGAAGGGGGGCAGGATGGCTACACCTTC.

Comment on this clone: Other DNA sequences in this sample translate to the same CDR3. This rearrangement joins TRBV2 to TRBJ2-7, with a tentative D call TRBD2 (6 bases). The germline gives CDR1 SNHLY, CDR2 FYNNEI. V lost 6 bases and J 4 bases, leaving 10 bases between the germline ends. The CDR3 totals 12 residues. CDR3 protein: CASRGGSYEQYF. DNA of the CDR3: TGTGCCAGCAGGGGAGGATCATACGAGCAGTACTTC.

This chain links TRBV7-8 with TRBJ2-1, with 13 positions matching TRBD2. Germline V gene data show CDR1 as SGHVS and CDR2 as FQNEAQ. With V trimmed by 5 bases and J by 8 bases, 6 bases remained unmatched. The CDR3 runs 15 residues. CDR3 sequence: CASSITSGGAYEQFF. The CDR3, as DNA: TGTGCCAGCAGCATCACTAGCGGGGGGGCCTATGAGCAGTTCTTC.

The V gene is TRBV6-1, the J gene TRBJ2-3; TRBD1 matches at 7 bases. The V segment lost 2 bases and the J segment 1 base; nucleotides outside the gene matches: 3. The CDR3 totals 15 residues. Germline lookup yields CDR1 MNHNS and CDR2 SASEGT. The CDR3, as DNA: TGTGCCAGCAGTGAATGGACAGGCCGCACAGATACGCAGTATTTT. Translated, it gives CASSEWTGRTDTQYF.

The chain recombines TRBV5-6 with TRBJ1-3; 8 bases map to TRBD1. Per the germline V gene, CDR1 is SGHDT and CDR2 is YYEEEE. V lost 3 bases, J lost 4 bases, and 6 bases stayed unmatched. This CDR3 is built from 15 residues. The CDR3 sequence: CASSSDRARGNTIYF. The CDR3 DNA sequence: TGTGCCAGCAGCTCGGACAGGGCACGAGGAAACACCATATATTTT.

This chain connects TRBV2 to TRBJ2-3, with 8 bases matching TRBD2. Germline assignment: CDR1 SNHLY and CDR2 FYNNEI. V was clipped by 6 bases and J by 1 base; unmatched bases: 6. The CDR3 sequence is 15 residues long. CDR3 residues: CASSRLGGGTDTQYF. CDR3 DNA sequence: TGTGCCAGCAGCCGCCTCGGGGGGGGCACAGATACGCAGTATTTT.

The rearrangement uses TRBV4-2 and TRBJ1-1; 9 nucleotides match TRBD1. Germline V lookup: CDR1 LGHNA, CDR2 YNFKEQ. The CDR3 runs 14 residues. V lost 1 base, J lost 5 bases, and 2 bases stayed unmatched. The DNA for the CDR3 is TGTGCCAGCAGCCAAGTGGACAGGGGAACTGAAGCTTTCTTT. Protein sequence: CASSQVDRGTEAFF.

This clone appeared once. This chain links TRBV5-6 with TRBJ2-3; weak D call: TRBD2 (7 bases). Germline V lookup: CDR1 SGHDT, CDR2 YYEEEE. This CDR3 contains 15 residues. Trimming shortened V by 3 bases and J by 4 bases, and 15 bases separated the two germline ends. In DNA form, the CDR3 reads TGTGCCAGCAGCTGGGAGGGGGGGGCGTCAGATACGCAGTATTTT. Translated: CASSWEGGASDTQYF.

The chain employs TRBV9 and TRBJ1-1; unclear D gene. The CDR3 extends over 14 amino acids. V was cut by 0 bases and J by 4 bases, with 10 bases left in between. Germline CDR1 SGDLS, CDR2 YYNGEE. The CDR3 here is CASSVGWARTEAFF. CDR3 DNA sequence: TGTGCCAGCAGCGTAGGGTGGGCTCGCACTGAAGCTTTCTTT.

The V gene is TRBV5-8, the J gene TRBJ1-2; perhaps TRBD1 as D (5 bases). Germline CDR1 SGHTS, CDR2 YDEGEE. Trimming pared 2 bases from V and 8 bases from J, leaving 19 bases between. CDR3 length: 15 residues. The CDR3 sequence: CASSLAVTGLGGYTF. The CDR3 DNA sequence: TGTGCCAGCAGCTTAGCCGTTACAGGCTTAGGAGGCTACACCTTC.

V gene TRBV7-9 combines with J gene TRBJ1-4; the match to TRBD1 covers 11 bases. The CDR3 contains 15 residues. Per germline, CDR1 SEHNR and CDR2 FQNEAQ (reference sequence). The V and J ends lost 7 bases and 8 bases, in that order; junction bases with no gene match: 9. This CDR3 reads CASTGGQGEHEKLFF. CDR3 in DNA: TGTGCCAGCACCGGGGGACAGGGGGAGCACGAAAAACTGTTTTTT.

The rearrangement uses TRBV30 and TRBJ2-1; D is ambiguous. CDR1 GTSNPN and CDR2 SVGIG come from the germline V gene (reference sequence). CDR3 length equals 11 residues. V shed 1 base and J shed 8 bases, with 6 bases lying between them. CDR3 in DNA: TGTGCCTGGAGTGCCGCGGATGAGCAGTTCTTC. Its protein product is CAWSAADEQFF.

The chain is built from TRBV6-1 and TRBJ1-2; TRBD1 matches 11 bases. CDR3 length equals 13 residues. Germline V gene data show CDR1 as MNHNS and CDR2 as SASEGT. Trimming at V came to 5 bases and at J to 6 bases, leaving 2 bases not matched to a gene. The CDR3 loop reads CASSRDRGDGYTF. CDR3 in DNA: TGTGCCAGCAGTCGGGACAGGGGGGATGGCTACACCTTC.

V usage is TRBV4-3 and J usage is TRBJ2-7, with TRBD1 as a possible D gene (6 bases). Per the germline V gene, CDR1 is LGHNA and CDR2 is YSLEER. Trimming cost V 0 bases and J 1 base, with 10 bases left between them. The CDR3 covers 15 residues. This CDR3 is CASSQDWQGSYEQYF. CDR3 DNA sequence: TGCGCCAGCAGCCAAGATTGGCAGGGGTCCTACGAGCAGTACTTC.

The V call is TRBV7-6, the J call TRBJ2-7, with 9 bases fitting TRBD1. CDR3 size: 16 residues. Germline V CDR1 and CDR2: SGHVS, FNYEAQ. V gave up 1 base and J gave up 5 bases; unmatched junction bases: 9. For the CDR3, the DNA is TGTGCCAGCAGCTTAGGCCCGGGACAGGGCCCCAACGAGCAGTACTTC. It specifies CASSLGPGQGPNEQYF.

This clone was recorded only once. The CDR3, as DNA: TGTGCCAGCAGGTACGAAGCAGGGGAAACCTACGAGCAGTACTTC. It codes for CASRYEAGETYEQYF. This rearrangement joins TRBV7-9 to TRBJ2-7; weak D call: TRBD1 (6 bases). Per the germline V gene, CDR1 is SEHNR and CDR2 is FQNEAQ (reference sequence). Between the trimmed V and J ends, which lost 6 bases and 2 bases, there was a span of 17 bases. The CDR3 is made up of 15 amino acids.

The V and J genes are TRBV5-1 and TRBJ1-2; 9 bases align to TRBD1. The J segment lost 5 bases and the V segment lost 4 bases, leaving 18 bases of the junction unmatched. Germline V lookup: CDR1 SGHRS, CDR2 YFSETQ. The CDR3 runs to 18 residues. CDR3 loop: CASSQGQGPPGARYGYTF. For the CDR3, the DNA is TGCGCCAGCAGCCAGGGACAGGGACCACCTGGCGCTAGGTATGGCTACACCTTC.

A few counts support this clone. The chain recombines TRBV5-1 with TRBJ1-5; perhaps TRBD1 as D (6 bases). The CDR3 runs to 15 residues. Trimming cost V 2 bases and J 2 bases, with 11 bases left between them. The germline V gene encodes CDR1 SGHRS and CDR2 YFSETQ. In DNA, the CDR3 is TGCGCCAGCAGCTTCGCAGGGGATGGCAATCAGCCCCAGCATTTT. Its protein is CASSFAGDGNQPQHF.

The CDR3 is CASSLNQGGSYEQYF. CDR3 nucleotides: TGCGCCAGCAGCTTGAACCAGGGGGGATCCTACGAGCAGTACTTC. The chain recombines TRBV5-1 with TRBJ2-7, with a possible D match to TRBD1 (7 bases). Between the trimmed V and J ends, which lost 1 base and 1 base, there was a span of 12 bases. In germline, CDR1 is SGHRS, CDR2 YFSETQ. CDR3 size: 15 residues.

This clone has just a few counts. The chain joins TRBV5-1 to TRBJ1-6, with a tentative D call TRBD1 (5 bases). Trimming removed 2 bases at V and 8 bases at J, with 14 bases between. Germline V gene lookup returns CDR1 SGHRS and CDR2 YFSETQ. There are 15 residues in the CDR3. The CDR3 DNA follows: TGCGCCAGCAGCTTTAATCAGGGAAGGGATTCACCCCTCCACTTT. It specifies CASSFNQGRDSPLHF.

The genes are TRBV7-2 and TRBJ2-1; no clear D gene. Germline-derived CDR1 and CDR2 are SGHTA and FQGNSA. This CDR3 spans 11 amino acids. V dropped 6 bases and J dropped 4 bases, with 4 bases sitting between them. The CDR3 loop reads CASSPYNEQFF. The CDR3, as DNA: TGTGCCAGCAGTCCATACAATGAGCAGTTCTTC.

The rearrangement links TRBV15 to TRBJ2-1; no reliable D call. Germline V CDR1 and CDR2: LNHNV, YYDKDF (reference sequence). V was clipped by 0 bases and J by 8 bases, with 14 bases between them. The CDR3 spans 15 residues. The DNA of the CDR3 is TGTGCCACCAGCAGAGATCTATGGAGCCGGGATGAGCAGTTCTTC. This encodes CATSRDLWSRDEQFF.